The next 13 T cell receptor beta chains were all read from a single sample in a study of blood T cells in healthy people across ages. Sample-barcoded 5' priming and a J-beta primer mix drove a second PCR of 7 to 11 cycles. In TCRdb, the 5' RACE reads were re-called with MiXCR into one record per CDR3 protein. The sample holds 850,000 or so distinct CDR3 sequences, around 26% seen once. Sample: blood. The source of these receptors is a woman older than 75 in good health.

The rearrangement uses TRBV27 and TRBJ1-5, with D possibly matching TRBD1 (5 bases). V was trimmed by 4 bases and J by 1 base, leaving 8 bases between them. The CDR3 is 14 residues long. Germline loops: CDR1 MNHEY, CDR2 SMNVEV (reference sequence). The CDR3 DNA is TGTGCCAGCAGTTCGGGGGAGAGCAATCAGCCCCAGCATTTT. This codes for CASSSGESNQPQHF.

Concerning this clonotype: The junction does not match germline at one end; this may be a read error. The chain carries TRBV20-1 and TRBJ1-5, with D perhaps matching TRBD1 (6 bases). Germline CDR1 and CDR2: DFQATT and SNEGSKA (reference sequence). The CDR3 has 13 amino acids. CDR3 residues: CSAKSQGNHPQHF. The CDR3 DNA sequence: TGCAGTGCTAAATCACAGGGAAATCACCCCCAGCATTTT.

This clonotype was seen many times. The chain couples TRBV20-1 to TRBJ1-6; tentatively, D is TRBD1 (6 bases). This CDR3 is built from 13 residues. CDR1 and CDR2 (germline): DFQATT, SNEGSKA (reference sequence). The V end was cut by 3 bases, the J end by 10 bases, with 13 bases between. The CDR3 here is CSARSQGFSPLHF. The CDR3 DNA reads TGCAGTGCTAGGTCCCAGGGGTTCTCACCCCTCCACTTT.

The rearrangement joins TRBV4-2 to TRBJ2-1; 11 nucleotides agree with TRBD2. Trimming at V came to 4 bases and at J to 8 bases, leaving 10 bases not matched to a gene. The CDR3 runs 16 residues. Germline assignment: CDR1 LGHNA and CDR2 YNFKEQ. DNA of the CDR3: TGTGCCAGCAGCCCAACGACTAGCGGGATCGAAGATGAGCAGTTCTTC. Its translation: CASSPTTSGIEDEQFF.

This clonotype was seen more than once but under ten times. The chain combines TRBV10-2 with TRBJ2-2; D possibly corresponds to TRBD2 (6 bases). This CDR3 is 14 amino acids long. Trimming cost V 4 bases and J 4 bases, with 10 bases left between them. CDR1 WSHSY and CDR2 SAAADI come from the germline V gene. CDR3: CASSVSGGTGELFF. The CDR3 DNA reads TGCGCCAGCAGTGTTTCCGGGGGCACCGGGGAGCTGTTTTTT.

Here the CDR3 reads CASRSLRAMGLIYGYTF. DNA of the CDR3: TGCGCCAGCAGGTCCCTGCGGGCCATGGGTTTAATCTATGGCTACACCTTC. V usage is TRBV5-1 and J usage is TRBJ1-2; no firm D call. V gave up 5 bases and J gave up 4 bases, with 24 bases separating them. CDR1 is SGHRS and CDR2 is YFSETQ in the germline V gene. CDR3 length equals 17 residues.

Many counts were recorded for this clonotype. This sequence joins TRBV5-6 and TRBJ2-7, with D perhaps assigned TRBD1 or TRBD2 (5 bases each). Trimming removed 0 bases at V and 2 bases at J, with 12 bases between. CDR1 SGHDT and CDR2 YYEEEE come from the germline V gene. This CDR3 has 15 amino acids. This CDR3 is CASSLVTGTPYEQYF. CDR3 coding DNA: TGTGCCAGCAGCTTGGTGACGGGGACCCCCTACGAGCAGTACTTC.

This clonotype was picked up many times. V gene TRBV3-1 combines with J gene TRBJ2-1; TRBD2 agrees at 9 bases. Germline V gene lookup returns CDR1 LGHDT and CDR2 YNNKEL (reference sequence). Germline trimming cut 4 bases from V and 4 bases from J; bases unmatched to any gene: 5. The CDR3 length is 15 residues. The CDR3 DNA is TGTGCCAGCAGCCCGGGACTAGCCACATACAATGAGCAGTTCTTC. This encodes CASSPGLATYNEQFF.

This clonotype was seen ten or more times. The genes are TRBV9 and TRBJ2-5; D uncertain. This CDR3 is built from 13 residues. V was shortened by 1 base and J by 3 bases, with 7 bases between the two germline ends. The germline V gene encodes CDR1 SGDLS and CDR2 YYNGEE. The CDR3 nucleotides are TGTGCCAGCAGCGTACGAAGTAAAGAGACCCAGTACTTC. Translation: CASSVRSKETQYF. The full variable domain, rest sourced from reference TRBV9 and TRBJ2-5, is DSGVTQTPKHLITATGQRVTLRCSPRSGDLSVYWYQQSLDQGLQFLIQYYNGEERAKGNILERFSAQQFPDLHSELNLSSLELGDSALYFCASSVRSKETQYFGPGTRLLVL.

To note about this clonotype: A clone one base away is much larger, so this may be a read error. The chain links TRBV7-9 to TRBJ2-7; D may be TRBD1 or TRBD2 (5 bases each). V was clipped by 5 bases and J by 7 bases, with 21 bases between them. Germline V gene data show CDR1 as SEHNR and CDR2 as FQNEAQ (reference sequence). This CDR3 is 15 amino acids long. CDR3 coding DNA: TGTGCCAGCAGCCGGGACGGTAGCTCCTACAATGAGCAGTACTTC. As protein: CASSRDGSSYNEQYF.

V usage is TRBV12-3 or TRBV12-4 and J usage is TRBJ1-3; TRBD1 is a possible D gene (6 bases). Trimming cost V 3 bases and J 6 bases, with 9 bases left between them. This CDR3 has 13 amino acids. CDR3 amino acids: CASSFQGKNTIYF. As DNA, the CDR3 is TGTGCCAGCAGTTTTCAGGGGAAAAACACCATATATTTT.

The chain is built from TRBV13 and TRBJ2-5; TRBD2 is a possible D gene (7 bases). Germline CDR1 PRHDT, CDR2 FYEKMQ (reference sequence). The CDR3 loop spans 15 amino acids. V lost 10 bases to trimming and J lost 1 base, with 19 bases between them. The CDR3, as DNA: TGTGCCACCAGTGATTGGAGGGGGGGCCAAGAGACCCAGTACTTC. Its protein is CATSDWRGGQETQYF.

The chain uses TRBV20-1 and TRBJ2-7; D is unclear. Germline loops: CDR1 DFQATT, CDR2 SNEGSKA (reference sequence). The CDR3 extends over 10 amino acids. Trimming took off 6 bases at V and 3 bases at J, with 6 bases between the two ends. CDR3 residues: CSADNYEQYF. The DNA for the CDR3 is TGCAGTGCCGACAACTACGAGCAGTACTTC.